This T cell receptor beta chain was captured in a study of identifying expanded T cells in peripheral blood. Collection occurred without any documented infections or immune events in donors. Study conclusions and caveats: Over two and four weeks, about 17 and 20 clones changed, versus roughly 1.1 between replicates. Across healthy donors, higher total template counts meant significantly greater roughly 2-week count variance.

This CDR3 comprises 12 residues. In germline, CDR1 is GTSNPN, CDR2 SVGIG (reference sequence). With 0 bases removed from V and 8 bases from J, the gap between germline ends came to 8 bases. Only in-frame clones appear in the TCRdb table, and some are missing; sequencing was by immunoSEQ multiplex PCR. This table holds some 65,000 clones, approximately 80% found once. About this clone: Antigen: not known.

This rearrangement joins TRBV30 to TRBJ2-4, with D unclear. The source is a person aged 18 to 75 in good health. Sequenced: blood. The CDR3 DNA is TGTGCCTGGAGTGTACAGAAGGACATTCAGTACTTC. It codes for CAWSVQKDIQYF.